The 26 T cell receptor beta chains given below trace back to one sample, sequenced in a study of T cell responses to AZD1222 COVID-19 vaccine. The table came from immunoSEQ multiplex PCR; TCRdb's copy has only in-frame clones and leaves some out. The table shows 150,000 to 200,000 clones, with 85% to 95% occurring only once. Sequencing was performed on peripheral blood, taken 28 days after the second AZD1222 dose. The receptors were gathered from an adult who received the AZD1222 COVID-19 vaccine.

Remarks on this clone: This sample includes further DNA sequences coding for the same CDR3. This rearrangement joins TRBV6-5 to TRBJ1-3; possible D gene TRBD1, 5 bases. The V end lost 6 bases, the J end lost 2 bases, and 11 bases lay between the germline ends. This CDR3 has 14 amino acids. Germline V gene data show CDR1 as MNHEY and CDR2 as SVGAGI. CDR3 nucleotide sequence: TGTGCCAGCAGGGACCGGGGGGCTGGAAACACCATATATTTT. As protein: CASRDRGAGNTIYF.

The chain has TRBV6-6 and TRBJ2-1; 7 positions match TRBD2. The CDR3 covers 14 residues. Germline CDR1 MNHNY, CDR2 SVGAGI (reference sequence). Trimming removed 8 bases from V and 4 bases from J; junction bases left unmatched: 8. This CDR3 reads CASYLSGSYNEQFF. As DNA, the CDR3 is TGTGCCAGCTACCTTAGCGGGTCTTACAATGAGCAGTTCTTC.

The chain is built from TRBV19 and TRBJ2-1; 7 bases align to TRBD1. The CDR3 runs to 14 residues. The germline CDR1 and CDR2 sequences are LNHDA and SQIVND (reference sequence). V lost 10 bases, J lost 4 bases, and 10 bases stayed unmatched. The DNA for the CDR3 is TGTGCCACCGAGAGGGGACAGTCTTACAATGAGCAGTTCTTC. The encoded protein is CATERGQSYNEQFF. The full variable domain, completed using reference TRBV19 and TRBJ2-1, is DGGITQSPKYLFRKEGQNVTLSCEQNLNHDAMYWYRQDPGQGLRLIYYSQIVNDFQKGDIAEGYSVSREKKESFPLTVTSAQKNPTAFYLCATERGQSYNEQFFGPGTRLTVL.

This chain joins TRBV2 and TRBJ2-1; D gene ambiguous. Germline V gene data show CDR1 as SNHLY and CDR2 as FYNNEI. V lost 5 bases to trimming and J lost 0 bases, with 8 bases between them. The CDR3 has 14 amino acids. CDR3 in amino acids: CASSLWSSYNEQFF. The CDR3 nucleotides are TGTGCCAGCAGTCTTTGGAGCTCCTACAATGAGCAGTTCTTC.

The chain employs TRBV20-1 and TRBJ2-7; weak D call: TRBD2 (6 bases). Trimming took off 5 bases at V and 7 bases at J, with 12 bases between the two ends. This CDR3 is 11 amino acids long. Germline V gene lookup returns CDR1 DFQATT and CDR2 SNEGSKA (reference sequence). The CDR3 DNA reads as TGCAGTGCTGACGGGACTCGTGAGCAGTACTTC. It encodes CSADGTREQYF.

The V and J genes are TRBV3-1 (or the pseudogene TRBV3-2) and TRBJ1-3; 7 bases align to TRBD1. V shed 3 bases, J shed 7 bases, and the junction held 6 bases outside the gene matches. CDR1 LGHDT and CDR2 YNNKEL come from the germline V gene (reference sequence). CDR3 length: 14 residues. The CDR3 DNA is TGTGCCAGCAGCCAGCCCGGGACAGCCAACACCATATATTTT. It translates to CASSQPGTANTIYF.

V gene TRBV6-5 combines with J gene TRBJ2-7; 8 bases match TRBD2. V gave up 6 bases and J gave up 3 bases; unmatched junction bases: 10. The CDR3 contains 15 residues. The germline gives CDR1 MNHEY, CDR2 SVGAGI. The chain's CDR3 is CASSPGGREIYEQYF. DNA of the CDR3: TGTGCCAGCAGCCCGGGAGGGCGGGAGATCTACGAGCAGTACTTC.

This clone is deemed medium-sized (0.01 to 0.1%). The genes are TRBV27 and TRBJ1-2; the D gene is possibly TRBD1 (6 bases). This CDR3 contains 17 residues. Germline CDR1 reads MNHEY; CDR2 reads SMNVEV (reference sequence). Trimming took off 5 bases at V and 4 bases at J, with 23 bases between the two ends. CDR3 region: CASSPMVRGGRIYGYTF. As DNA, the CDR3 is TGTGCCAGCAGTCCGATGGTTAGGGGGGGGAGAATCTATGGCTACACCTTC.

The chain combines TRBV3-1 (or the pseudogene TRBV3-2) with TRBJ1-1; TRBD1 agrees at 11 bases. From germline, CDR1 is LGHDT and CDR2 YNNKEL (reference sequence). This CDR3 spans 16 amino acids. The ends lost 2 bases at V and 3 bases at J; junction bases unmatched: 5. The CDR3 spells CASSQISGQGDTEAFF. As DNA, the CDR3 is TGTGCCAGCAGCCAAATTTCGGGACAGGGGGACACTGAAGCTTTCTTT.

The CDR3 coding sequence is TGCAGTGCTAGTGTCCATAGGGTGAAGACCCAGTACTTC. This translates into CSASVHRVKTQYF. The J gene is TRBJ2-5, the V gene TRBV20-1; D gene unclear. V lost 3 bases to trimming and J lost 6 bases, with 14 bases between them. The CDR3 contains 13 residues. From germline, CDR1 is DFQATT and CDR2 SNEGSKA (reference sequence).

The rearrangement uses TRBV5-1 and TRBJ2-2, with D possibly being TRBD1 or TRBD2 (5 bases each). The CDR3 is 18 amino acids. V lost 0 bases to trimming and J lost 14 bases, with 29 bases between them. Germline values: CDR1 SGHRS, CDR2 YFSETQ. CDR3 in DNA: TGCGCCAGCAGCTTGGCCGATGGGACCCTGGGTCGTGGTGGTCAACTGTTTTTT. This codes for CASSLADGTLGRGGQLFF.

This sequence joins TRBV29-1 and TRBJ2-3; no clear D. With 7 bases removed from V and 2 bases from J, the gap between germline ends came to 10 bases. Germline V gene lookup returns CDR1 SQVTM and CDR2 ANQGSEA. The CDR3 spans 12 residues. CDR3 in amino acids: CSAGRTTDTQYF. For the CDR3, the DNA is TGCAGCGCGGGTAGGACCACAGATACGCAGTATTTT.

The chain is built from TRBV19 and TRBJ2-1; 7 bases fit TRBD2. V dropped 3 bases and J dropped 6; count of bases not matched to a gene: 8. CDR3 length: 15 amino acids. Germline V gives CDR1 LNHDA, CDR2 SQIVND (reference sequence). CDR3 nucleotides: TGTGCCAGTAGTATTCTCCCGACTAGCCTCAATGAGCAGTTCTTC. Translated, it gives CASSILPTSLNEQFF.

V and J are TRBV18 and TRBJ2-7, with D perhaps TRBD2 (6 bases). In germline, CDR1 is KGHSH, CDR2 LQKENI. This CDR3 spans 14 amino acids. V lost 5 bases and J lost 3, with 14 bases in between. In DNA form, the CDR3 reads TGTGCCAGCTCAGAGACTAGGACGGTCTACGAGCAGTACTTC. This encodes CASSETRTVYEQYF.

The V call is TRBV6-6, the J call TRBJ1-1; 8 positions agree with TRBD1. This CDR3 contains 16 residues. V was pared by 6 bases and J by 0 bases, with 9 bases of the junction left unmatched. Germline assignment: CDR1 MNHNY and CDR2 SVGAGI (reference sequence). CDR3 DNA: TGTGCCAGCAGATCCCCGGGACAGGCGATGAACACTGAAGCTTTCTTT. This sequence encodes CASRSPGQAMNTEAFF.

This clone was recorded once. The V gene is TRBV2, the J gene TRBJ2-1; D uncertain. The CDR3 has 11 residues. V lost 11 bases, J lost 1 base, and 6 bases lay in between. Germline V gene lookup returns CDR1 SNHLY and CDR2 FYNNEI. The CDR3 loop is CAHLSYNEQFF. As DNA, the CDR3 is TGTGCCCATCTGTCCTACAATGAGCAGTTCTTC.

This clone was seen once. The chain is built from TRBV6-2 or TRBV6-3 and TRBJ2-7, with D perhaps given as TRBD1 or TRBD2 (5 bases each). The germline V and J ends were trimmed by 6 bases and 7 bases, with 13 bases remaining between them. The CDR3 extends over 12 amino acids. Germline assignment: CDR1 MNHEY and CDR2 SVGEGT. The CDR3 is CASSVLGVEQYF. The CDR3 DNA follows: TGTGCCAGCAGCGTACTGGGGGTTGAGCAGTACTTC.

The rearrangement joins TRBV6-2 or TRBV6-3 to TRBJ2-6, with a tentative D call TRBD2 (6 bases). This CDR3 spans 17 amino acids. V lost 5 bases, J lost 0 bases, and 14 bases lay in between. CDR1 is MNHEY and CDR2 is SVGEGT in the germline V gene. The DNA for the CDR3 is TGTGCCAGCAGTCCGGGGGACGGACGCTCTGGGGCCAACGTCCTGACTTTC. It encodes CASSPGDGRSGANVLTF.

The gene calls are TRBV6-2 or TRBV6-3 and TRBJ2-7, with D tentatively TRBD1 (6 bases). V shed 3 bases and J shed 12 bases, with 12 bases lying between them. Germline V gene data show CDR1 as MNHEY and CDR2 as SVGEGT. The CDR3 covers 11 residues. The CDR3 loop is CASSYLGQSYF. CDR3 coding DNA: TGTGCCAGCAGTTATCTTGGACAGTCGTACTTC.

The chain couples TRBV29-1 to TRBJ1-2; TRBD1 agrees at 7 bases. The CDR3 loop spans 12 amino acids. J gave up 4 bases and V 6 bases, and 5 bases lay outside the gene matches. Germline values: CDR1 SQVTM, CDR2 ANQGSEA. CDR3 sequence reads: CSVGGTVYGYTF. As DNA, the CDR3 is TGCAGCGTAGGCGGGACAGTCTATGGCTACACCTTC.

On this clone: Mismatch with germline at one junction end may stem from a read error. V usage is TRBV20-1 and J usage is TRBJ1-6, with a weak D call TRBD1 (5 bases). The V gene's germline CDR1 is DFQATT and CDR2 SNEGSKA (reference sequence). The CDR3 totals 11 residues. The CDR3 reads CSAEYGATPDF. The CDR3 DNA follows: TGCAGTGCCGAATACGGGGCGACACCGGACTTT.

The rearrangement joins TRBV28 to TRBJ1-4; 8 bases are shared with TRBD1. V dropped 3 bases and J dropped 8; count of bases not matched to a gene: 5. The germline CDR1 and CDR2 sequences are MDHEN and SYDVKM. The CDR3 extends over 14 amino acids. The CDR3 region is CASSLDRVGEKLFF. The CDR3 DNA is TGTGCCAGCAGTTTGGACAGGGTGGGAGAAAAACTGTTTTTT.

This sequence joins TRBV3-1 (or the pseudogene TRBV3-2) and TRBJ2-7; D assignment may be TRBD1 or TRBD2 (6 bases each). CDR1 is LGHDT and CDR2 is YNNKEL in the germline V gene (reference sequence). The length of the CDR3 is 14 residues. V lost 4 bases and J lost 5, with 15 bases in between. Here the CDR3 DNA reads TGTGCCAGCAGCCGAAAGGGGGAGGCCCACGAGCAGTACTTC. It is translated as CASSRKGEAHEQYF.

The chain has TRBV20-1 and TRBJ2-1; TRBD2 aligns across 7 bases. This CDR3 is 11 amino acids long. CDR1 DFQATT and CDR2 SNEGSKA come from the germline V gene (reference sequence). CDR3 sequence (DNA): TGCAGGCCCGGCGGGAGAAATGAGCAGTTCTTC. Protein product: CRPGGRNEQFF.

In its sample, this clone was seen once. The chain couples TRBV28 to TRBJ1-6; TRBD1 matches 11 bases. Germline V gives CDR1 MDHEN, CDR2 SYDVKM. The CDR3 is 17 amino acids. V lost 7 bases to trimming and J lost 8 bases; unmatched junction nucleotides: 13. The CDR3 spells CASNQGPGQGVHSPLHF. CDR3 nucleotides: TGTGCCAGCAATCAAGGCCCGGGACAGGGGGTCCATTCACCCCTCCACTTT.

The chain carries TRBV4-1 and TRBJ2-7; TRBD2 aligns across 10 bases. The CDR3 is 15 amino acids. The V and J ends lost 3 bases and 2 bases, in that order; junction bases with no gene match: 4. CDR1 is MGHRA, CDR2 YSYEKL, per germline. As DNA, the CDR3 is TGCGCCAGCAGCCATCCACTAGCGGGAACCTACGAGCAGTACTTC. It yields the protein CASSHPLAGTYEQYF.